Each of the 30 T cell receptor beta chains below was sequenced from the same sample in a study of CD8 T cells in ankylosing spondylitis. Study results and caveats: Characteristic of ankylosing spondylitis blood, it appeared, was a TCR beta motif comprising about 8 highly homologous variants.

Their antigens are not known. TCRdb re-called the 5' RACE reads through MiXCR, storing one row per CDR3 protein. The repertoire holds 200,000 to 250,000 distinct CDR3 sequences, with about a sixth as singletons. Sequencing was carried out using blood, either unsorted or a sorted T cell fraction (not recorded which). Receptors originate from a male donor with ankylosing spondylitis.

This rearrangement joins TRBV6-2 or TRBV6-3 to TRBJ2-1; D not certain. Per the germline V gene, CDR1 is MNHEY and CDR2 is SVGEGT. The CDR3 covers 15 residues. Trimming left V 6 bases short and J 4 bases short, with 16 bases between. The CDR3 DNA reads TGTGCCAGCAGATATACAGAGTTTCCTTACAATGAGCAGTTCTTC. This gives the protein CASRYTEFPYNEQFF.

The chain joins TRBV18 to TRBJ1-1; tentative D call: TRBD1 (5 bases). The CDR3 extends over 15 amino acids. CDR1 and CDR2 (germline): KGHSH, LQKENI. Trimming removed 4 bases from V and 2 bases from J, with 14 bases in between. DNA for the CDR3: TGTGCCAGCTCACTGGGTGTACAGGACAACACTGAAGCTTTCTTT. It encodes CASSLGVQDNTEAFF.

This clonotype was counted only a few times. The V call is TRBV25-1, the J call TRBJ1-1, with a tentative D call TRBD1 (6 bases). The V gene's germline CDR1 is MGHDK and CDR2 SYGVNS. V lost 3 bases and J lost 1, with 9 bases in between. CDR3 length equals 14 residues. CDR3 in DNA: TGTGCCAGCAGTGAGACAGGTGGGAACACTGAAGCTTTCTTT. Translating gives CASSETGGNTEAFF. The entire variable domain, with the rest obtained from reference TRBV25-1 and TRBJ1-1, is as follows: EADIYQTPRYLVIGTGKKITLECSQTMGHDKMYWYQQDPGMELHLIHYSYGVNSTEKGDLSSESTVSRIRTEHFPLTLESARPSHTSQYLCASSETGGNTEAFFGQGTRLTVV.

This clonotype has just a few counts. The V gene is TRBV27, the J gene TRBJ1-6; TRBD1 is a possible D gene (6 bases). Germline V lookup: CDR1 MNHEY, CDR2 SMNVEV (reference sequence). This CDR3 region has 16 residues. V was shortened by 7 bases and J by 7 bases, with 20 bases between the two germline ends. In nucleotides, the CDR3 is TGTGCCAGCATCCCTCCGGGGAGGACAGAGAATTCACCCCTCCACTTT. Protein sequence: CASIPPGRTENSPLHF.

This clonotype was counted only a few times. V gene TRBV12-3 or TRBV12-4 combines with J gene TRBJ1-1, with D uncertain. The CDR3 length is 13 residues. Trimming stripped 5 bases from V and 6 bases from J, with 13 bases between. CDR3 sequence reads: CASSQTPVAEAFF. The CDR3 DNA is TGTGCCAGCAGTCAGACTCCCGTCGCTGAAGCTTTCTTT.

This clonotype was observed a few times. V and J are TRBV3-1 and TRBJ2-7; TRBD2 matches at 7 bases. The CDR3 loop spans 14 amino acids. Germline CDR1 is LGHDT and CDR2 is YNNKEL (reference sequence). V dropped 4 bases and J dropped 3; count of bases not matched to a gene: 6. The CDR3 DNA sequence: TGTGCCAGCAGCCTGATGACTAGCAGCTACGAGCAGTACTTC. Protein: CASSLMTSSYEQYF.

The chain employs TRBV16 and TRBJ2-7; perhaps TRBD2 as D (6 bases). The CDR3 extends over 14 amino acids. Germline assignment: CDR1 KGHSY and CDR2 FQNENV. The V gene lost 3 bases and the J gene lost 3 bases, with 12 bases spanning the gap. The CDR3 region is CASSQEGPSYEQYF. In DNA form, the CDR3 reads TGTGCCAGCAGCCAGGAGGGGCCTAGCTACGAGCAGTACTTC. The full variable domain, with the rest looked up from reference TRBV16 and TRBJ2-7, is GEEVAQTPKHLVRGEGQKAKLYCAPIKGHSYVFWYQQVLKNEFKFLISFQNENVFDETGMPKERFSAKCLPNSPCSLEIQATKLEDSAVYFCASSQEGPSYEQYFGPGTRLTVT.

The CDR3 loop reads CASSIGGTGIYEQYF. CDR3 nucleotide sequence: TGTGCCAGTAGTATAGGCGGGACAGGAATCTACGAGCAGTACTTC. The rearrangement uses TRBV19 and TRBJ2-7, with TRBD1 matching 8 bases. Germline trimming cut 1 base from V and 3 bases from J; bases unmatched to any gene: 5. CDR3 length: 15 residues. In germline, CDR1 is LNHDA, CDR2 SQIVND (reference sequence).

This clonotype has just a few counts. Written as DNA, the CDR3 is TGTGCCAGCAGCCCGGACTACCCCAATGAGCAGTTCTTC. It encodes CASSPDYPNEQFF. J is TRBJ2-1 and V is TRBV7-3; perhaps TRBD2 as D (6 bases). The CDR3 extends over 13 amino acids. The V and J ends lost 5 bases and 6 bases respectively, with 11 bases between them. Germline values: CDR1 SGHTA, CDR2 FQGTGA.

This clonotype was counted a few times. Here the CDR3 reads CASGPPQTWGYNEQFF. The CDR3 coding sequence is TGTGCCAGCGGTCCCCCCCAAACCTGGGGCTACAATGAGCAGTTCTTC. This chain joins TRBV2 and TRBJ2-1, with D uncertain. The V end lost 8 bases, the J end lost 3 bases, and 20 bases lay between the germline ends. Per germline, CDR1 SNHLY and CDR2 FYNNEI. The CDR3 has 16 amino acids.

In its sample, this clonotype was seen many times. The V gene is TRBV20-1, the J gene TRBJ2-1, with D possibly TRBD2 on 7 matching bases. This CDR3 is built from 14 residues. The germline V gene encodes CDR1 DFQATT and CDR2 SNEGSKA (reference sequence). V lost 5 bases to trimming and J lost 3 bases, with 14 bases between them. The CDR3 spells CSASGGRDYNEQFF. The DNA for the CDR3 is TGCAGTGCTTCGGGGGGCAGGGACTACAATGAGCAGTTCTTC.

The rearrangement uses TRBV9 and TRBJ2-1, with 10 bases aligning to TRBD2. CDR1 is SGDLS, CDR2 YYNGEE, per germline. The CDR3 is made up of 15 amino acids. Trimming cost V 0 bases and J 10 bases; bases outside gene matches: 7. In DNA form, the CDR3 reads TGTGCCAGCAGCGTAGGTCTAGCGGGGGCATTAGAGCAGTTCTTC. Translation gives CASSVGLAGALEQFF.

The J gene is TRBJ2-5, the V gene TRBV29-1; 7 positions agree with TRBD1. Trimming took 6 bases from V and 3 from J; bases not matched to a gene: 7. This CDR3 has 13 amino acids. CDR1 SQVTM and CDR2 ANQGSEA come from the germline V gene. Written as DNA, the CDR3 is TGCAGCGTGACCGGGACAGAGGAAGAGACCCAGTACTTC. Encoded protein: CSVTGTEEETQYF. Filled out from reference TRBV29-1 and TRBJ2-5, the complete variable domain reads SAVISQKPSRDICQRGTSLTIQCQVDSQVTMMFWYRQQPGQSLTLIATANQGSEATYESGFVIDKFPISRPNLTFSTLTVSNMSPEDSSIYLCSVTGTEEETQYFGPGTRLLVL.

This rearrangement joins TRBV12-3 or TRBV12-4 to TRBJ2-3; 8 nucleotides line up with TRBD1. There are 15 residues in the CDR3. V shed 6 bases and J 4 bases; nucleotides not matched to a gene: 9. Here the CDR3 reads CASSPDRGLADTQYF. The CDR3 nucleotides are TGTGCCAGCAGCCCAGACAGGGGACTGGCAGATACGCAGTATTTT.

This clonotype was detected ten times or more. The rearrangement joins TRBV4-3 to TRBJ2-1; no reliable D call. Germline assignment: CDR1 LGHNA and CDR2 YSLEER. The ends were cut back, 0 bases at V and 8 bases at J, with 14 bases in the middle. This CDR3 contains 15 residues. The CDR3 region is CASSQEMVGYYEQFF. In nucleotides, the CDR3 is TGCGCCAGCAGCCAAGAAATGGTGGGTTATTATGAGCAGTTCTTC.

The V and J genes are TRBV7-9 and TRBJ2-5; possible D gene TRBD1, 6 bases. This CDR3 spans 15 amino acids. Germline CDR1 and CDR2: SEHNR and FQNEAQ (reference sequence). Between the trimmed V and J ends, which lost 5 bases and 4 bases, there was a span of 17 bases. The CDR3 loop is CASSKRQDGRETQYF. The CDR3 coding sequence is TGTGCCAGCAGCAAAAGACAGGACGGCCGAGAGACCCAGTACTTC.

This clonotype has more than one count but fewer than ten. The V call is TRBV12-3 or TRBV12-4, the J call TRBJ2-1; tentatively, D is TRBD1 (6 bases). V was cut by 6 bases and J by 8 bases, with 11 bases left in between. This CDR3 comprises 12 residues. As DNA, the CDR3 is TGTGCCAGCAGCATCGACAGGTATGAGCAGTTCTTC. Protein sequence: CASSIDRYEQFF.

The chain carries TRBV7-9 and TRBJ2-5, with D perhaps matching TRBD1 (6 bases). In germline, CDR1 is SEHNR, CDR2 FQNEAQ (reference sequence). The CDR3 is made up of 14 amino acids. V was cut by 3 bases and J by 5 bases, with 13 bases left in between. The CDR3 region has the DNA TGTGCCAGCAGCTTCCAGGGGACGGCTGAGACCCAGTACTTC. Translating gives CASSFQGTAETQYF. The variable domain in full, with the rest retrieved from reference TRBV7-9 and TRBJ2-5, is DTGVSQNPRHKITKRGQNVTFRCDPISEHNRLYWYRQTLGQGPEFLTYFQNEAQLEKSRLLSDRFSAERPKGSFSTLEIQRTEQGDSAMYLCASSFQGTAETQYFGPGTRLLVL.

The chain couples TRBV12-3 or TRBV12-4 to TRBJ1-2, with D possibly being TRBD1 (5 bases). The CDR3 is made up of 14 amino acids. Trimming shortened V by 3 bases and J by 6 bases, and 14 bases separated the two germline ends. The CDR3 is CASSFGGGFHGYTF. The CDR3 region has the DNA TGTGCCAGCAGTTTTGGGGGGGGGTTCCATGGCTACACCTTC.

This clonotype was counted at least ten times. This chain uses TRBV12-3 or TRBV12-4 with TRBJ2-3; TRBD2 is a possible D gene (6 bases). There are 17 residues in the CDR3. V dropped 4 bases and J dropped 2 bases, with 19 bases sitting between them. CDR3 sequence (DNA): TGTGCCAGCAGTTATTTCGGCGGGGACCCGCCCACAGATACGCAGTATTTT. Its protein product is CASSYFGGDPPTDTQYF.

Of note for this clonotype: A much larger clone differs by one base, so this may be a read error. The rearrangement links TRBV27 to TRBJ1-1; D gene uncertain. The CDR3 runs to 13 residues. Trimming removed 3 bases from V and 0 bases from J, with 5 bases in between. Germline V gene sequence: CDR1 MNHEY, CDR2 SMNVEV (reference sequence). CDR3 bases: TGTGCCAGCAGTTTGGCAATGAACACTGAAGCTTTCTTT. Amino acids: CASSLAMNTEAFF.

The chain uses TRBV28 and TRBJ2-4; 10 nucleotides line up with TRBD1. Germline CDR1 MDHEN, CDR2 SYDVKM. This CDR3 comprises 16 residues. The ends lost 6 bases at V and 5 bases at J; junction bases unmatched: 10. As DNA, the CDR3 is TGTGCCAGCAGCACACGACAGGGGGCGATGGAAAACATTCAGTACTTC. This encodes CASSTRQGAMENIQYF.

J is TRBJ2-7 and V is TRBV4-3; perhaps TRBD2 as D (5 bases). Germline CDR1 LGHNA, CDR2 YSLEER. Trimming pared 0 bases from V and 6 bases from J, leaving 15 bases between. There are 15 residues in the CDR3. The CDR3 is CASSQDMSGLSEQYF. The CDR3 region has the DNA TGCGCCAGCAGCCAAGATATGTCCGGACTTTCCGAGCAGTACTTC.

The chain uses TRBV4-2 and TRBJ2-5, with D perhaps TRBD2 (6 bases). Germline V gene lookup returns CDR1 LGHNA and CDR2 YNFKEQ. CDR3 length: 13 residues. The germline V and J ends were trimmed by 2 bases and 3 bases, with 7 bases remaining between them. CDR3 coding DNA: TGTGCCAGCAGCCAAATAGCGGAAGAGACCCAGTACTTC. It is translated as CASSQIAEETQYF.

The V call is TRBV4-1, the J call TRBJ2-3; no definite D call. The CDR3 length is 12 residues. In germline, CDR1 is MGHRA, CDR2 YSYEKL. Trimming stripped 1 base from V and 6 bases from J, with 5 bases between. The CDR3 DNA is TGCGCCAGCAGCCAAGGGTGGGATACGCAGTATTTT. It codes for CASSQGWDTQYF.

This clonotype was observed a few times. This chain links TRBV2 with TRBJ1-2, with D possibly matching TRBD1 (5 bases). Trimming removed 5 bases at V and 2 bases at J, with 15 bases between. This CDR3 comprises 15 residues. Per the germline V gene, CDR1 is SNHLY and CDR2 is FYNNEI. For the CDR3, the DNA is TGTGCCAGCAGTAGCGGACACTACCCCAACTATGGCTACACCTTC. Translated: CASSSGHYPNYGYTF.

This clonotype appeared a few times. This rearrangement joins TRBV27 to TRBJ2-4, with D possibly being TRBD1 or TRBD2 (5 bases each). CDR3 length: 14 amino acids. V dropped 5 bases and J dropped 9 bases, with 17 bases sitting between them. Germline lookup yields CDR1 MNHEY and CDR2 SMNVEV (reference sequence). The CDR3 region is CASSPGTGISIQYF. CDR3 sequence (DNA): TGTGCCAGCAGTCCCGGGACGGGGATTAGCATTCAGTACTTC.

This clonotype was counted only a few times. The chain couples TRBV2 to TRBJ2-1, with TRBD2 matching over 15 bases. Trimming removed 6 bases from V and 2 bases from J; junction bases left unmatched: 5. Germline lookup yields CDR1 SNHLY and CDR2 FYNNEI. The CDR3 runs 17 residues. CDR3 in DNA: TGTGCCAGCAGCCGGGGACTAGCGGGAGGCACCTACAATGAGCAGTTCTTC. Translated: CASSRGLAGGTYNEQFF.

In this sample, this clonotype turned up a few times. J is TRBJ2-7 and V is TRBV5-1, with 7 bases that match TRBD1. Germline CDR1 is SGHRS and CDR2 is YFSETQ. The CDR3 sequence is 17 residues long. The V segment lost 0 bases and the J segment 0 bases; nucleotides outside the gene matches: 9. CDR3 amino acids: CASSLEIRQGSSYEQYF. CDR3 sequence (DNA): TGCGCCAGCAGCTTGGAAATCAGACAGGGCAGCTCCTACGAGCAGTACTTC. The whole variable domain, remainder taken from reference TRBV5-1 and TRBJ2-7, is KAGVTQTPRYLIKTRGQQVTLSCSPISGHRSVSWYQQTPGQGLQFLFEYFSETQRNKGNFPGRFSGRQFSNSRSEMNVSTLELGDSALYLCASSLEIRQGSSYEQYFGPGTRLTVT.

The chain uses TRBV2 and TRBJ2-2; D remains ambiguous. Per the germline V gene, CDR1 is SNHLY and CDR2 is FYNNEI. V lost 6 bases and J 6 bases, leaving 8 bases between the germline ends. The CDR3 spans 12 residues. The chain's CDR3 is CASRDVPGELFF. The CDR3 DNA is TGTGCCAGCAGGGACGTACCCGGGGAGCTGTTTTTT.